This T cell receptor (beta chain) was identified during a study of a mutant IDH1 vaccine in newly diagnosed glioma. Background on the study: Earlier treatment was radiotherapy, temozolomide, or both, with most getting both. Study findings and constraints: Induction of immune responses by the vaccine occurred in about 92% of patients.

The repertoire was sequenced with immunoSEQ multiplex PCR; TCRdb's copy has only in-frame clones and lacks some. The repertoire holds 45,000 to 70,000 clones, with about 91% as singletons. In the case of this clone: Its specificity is not known.

Time point defined: baseline, week 1 (first vaccination visit). The treatment here: pre-vaccination baseline after standard-of-care therapy. Astrocytomas found in donors were new, WHO grade 3 or 4, IDH1-mutant and ATRX-lost. V lost 2 bases and J lost 0, with 10 bases in between. Germline CDR1 and CDR2: GTSNPN and SVGIG (reference sequence). This CDR3 has 14 amino acids. This chain links TRBV30 with TRBJ1-1; TRBD1 is a possible D gene (5 bases). The sequenced sample was PBMCs, obtained from a glioma patient treated with radiotherapy, temozolomide or both. The TCR was taken from a man aged 50 to 60 with glioma. DNA for the CDR3: TGTGCCTGGAGTAGGGGAGACCTGAACACTGAAGCTTTCTTT. This sequence encodes CAWSRGDLNTEAFF.